This entry features one T cell receptor beta chain sequence. As yet, its antigen is unknown. The data belong to a study of CD4 T cells in relation to SARS-CoV-2 and coronaviruses. Libraries were prepared by immunoSEQ multiplex PCR; TCRdb keeps only in-frame clonotypes and omits some of them. The data hold approximately 20,000 clones, with around 77% observed a single time. Unexposed donor CD4+ T cells date from about 2011-2018, before the COVID-19 pandemic. CD4+ T cells were isolated from the cells after more than 8 days of culture. With 1 base removed from V and 3 bases from J, the gap between germline ends came to 9 bases. CDR3 length: 15 amino acids. CDR1 and CDR2 (germline): LGHNA, YNFKEQ.

The source of this sequence is a human donor in good health. The chain uses TRBV4-2 and TRBJ1-4; unclear D gene. Sequencing used CD4+ T cells from PBMCs, cultured in vitro. CDR3 region: CASSQVQMANEKLFF. In DNA form, the CDR3 reads TGTGCCAGCAGCCAAGTGCAAATGGCTAATGAAAAACTGTTTTTT.